Only a few counts were recorded for the clone carrying this T cell receptor (beta chain). Its antigen is unidentified. Isolated RNA was reverse transcribed in full, so expressed TCRB transcripts were sequenced. The assay was immunoSEQ multiplex PCR, and TCRdb's table has in-frame clones only and misses some. The sample contains over 150,000 clones, 8.1% of which appear only once. This record belongs to a study of beta chain features in type 1 diabetes. Study overall: Sorted cells examined across all samples numbered around 99,000,000. The study, taken as a whole, reports: A closer apparent resemblance between naive, central memory and Treg TCRB repertoires was seen in patients than in healthy donors. Patients with type 1 diabetes carried fewer insertions and had more deletions at their VDJ junctions. Small HLA sub-analyses could not settle whether HLA shapes TCRB rearrangement.

The specimen sequenced was central memory CD4+ T cells from blood. The TCR sequence derives from a young man in good health.

CDR3 sequence reads: CASIPRTSGIYEQYF. For the CDR3, the DNA is TGTGCCAGCATCCCTAGGACTAGCGGGATCTACGAGCAGTACTTC. V gene TRBV28 combines with J gene TRBJ2-7, with 12 bases aligning to TRBD2. V was clipped by 7 bases and J by 3 bases; unmatched bases: 7. The CDR3 totals 15 residues. Germline CDR1 reads MDHEN; CDR2 reads SYDVKM.